This T cell receptor beta chain was profiled in a study of blood T cells in healthy people across ages. Overall study findings and caveats: Higher diversity and more naive CD4+ cells were features of long-lived donors, compared to aged donors.

CDR1 is MDHEN, CDR2 SYDVKM, per germline. With 4 bases removed from V and 4 bases from J, the gap between germline ends came to 14 bases. CDR3 length equals 15 residues. For this clonotype: As yet, its antigen is unknown.

Isolated PBMCs totaled at least 6 million in each sample. Sample-barcoded 5' priming and a J-beta primer mix drove a second PCR of roughly 6 to 12 cycles. TCRdb fed the 5' RACE reads into MiXCR, producing one record per CDR3 protein. Here the sample spans about 1.8 million distinct CDR3 sequences, approximately 50% being singletons. This TCR came from a middle-aged woman in good health. The chain employs TRBV28 and TRBJ1-5, with D tentatively TRBD1 (5 bases). Sequencing used blood. CDR3 in amino acids: CASSSGRFGNQPQHF. The CDR3 coding sequence is TGTGCCAGCAGTTCAGGGAGGTTTGGGAATCAGCCCCAGCATTTT.